The TCR beta chain described here comes from a study of T cells in women clearing cervical HPV infection. About the research overall: No precancer developed; the control's incident HPV16 infection cleared within 12 months. Controls gave blood once infection was undetectable; cases at lesion identification.

Average input was roughly 1,200 ng genomic DNA for immunoSEQ TCR beta CDR3 amplification. Sequencing was performed with immunoSEQ multiplex PCR; in TCRdb, only in-frame clones are kept and a portion is missing. Its table lists approximately 37,000 clones. As to this clone: The observed sequence ends 3 residues before the CDR3 terminus, with the missing tail filled in from the germline J gene.

Prevalent HPV16 infections were excluded; only incident single HPV16 infections included. The junction had 6 bases not matched to a gene; V was cut back by 7 bases and J by 6 bases. Germline V gene sequence: CDR1 SQVTM, CDR2 ANQGSEA. The CDR3 sequence is 14 residues long. The chain links TRBV29-1 to TRBJ2-1, with TRBD2 identical over 13 bases. The TCR sequence derives from a woman between 18 and 75 years old with a cervical HPV16 infection that either progressed to CIN3+ or cleared (not recorded which). Input material: blood buffy coat. CDR3 sequence reads: CSAAGLAGANEQFF. The part of the CDR3 DNA that was read is TGCAGCGCCGCAGGACTAGCGGGGGCCAATGAG.